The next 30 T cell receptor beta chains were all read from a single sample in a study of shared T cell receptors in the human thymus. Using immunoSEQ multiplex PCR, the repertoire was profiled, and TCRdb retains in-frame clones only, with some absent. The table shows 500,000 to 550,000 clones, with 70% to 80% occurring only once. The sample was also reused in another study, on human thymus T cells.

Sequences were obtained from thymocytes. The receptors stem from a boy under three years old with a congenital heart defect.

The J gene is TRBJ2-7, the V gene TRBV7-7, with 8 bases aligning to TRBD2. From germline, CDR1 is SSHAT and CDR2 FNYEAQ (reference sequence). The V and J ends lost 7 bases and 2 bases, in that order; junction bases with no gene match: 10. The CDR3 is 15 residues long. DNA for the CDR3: TGTGCCAGCACCCCATTCGGGAGGGAAACCTACGAGCAGTACTTC. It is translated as CASTPFGRETYEQYF. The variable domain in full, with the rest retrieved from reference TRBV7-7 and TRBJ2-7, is GAGVSQSPRYKVTKRGQDVTLRCDPISSHATLYWYQQALGQGPEFLTYFNYEAQPDKSGLPSDRFSAERPEGSISTLTIQRTEQRDSAMYRCASTPFGRETYEQYFGPGTRLTVT.

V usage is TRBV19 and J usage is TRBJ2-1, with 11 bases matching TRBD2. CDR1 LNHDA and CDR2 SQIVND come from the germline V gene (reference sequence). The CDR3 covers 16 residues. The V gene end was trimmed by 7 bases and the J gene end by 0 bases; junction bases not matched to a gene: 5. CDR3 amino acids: CASTRTSGRSYNEQFF. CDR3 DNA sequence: TGTGCCAGTACCCGGACTAGCGGGCGCTCCTACAATGAGCAGTTCTTC.

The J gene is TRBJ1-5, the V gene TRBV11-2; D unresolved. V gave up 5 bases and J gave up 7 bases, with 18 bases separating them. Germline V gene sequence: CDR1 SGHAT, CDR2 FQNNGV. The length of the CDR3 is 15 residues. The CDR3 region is CASSLFSGLEQPQHF. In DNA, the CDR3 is TGTGCCAGCAGCCTCTTTAGTGGGCTGGAACAGCCCCAGCATTTT.

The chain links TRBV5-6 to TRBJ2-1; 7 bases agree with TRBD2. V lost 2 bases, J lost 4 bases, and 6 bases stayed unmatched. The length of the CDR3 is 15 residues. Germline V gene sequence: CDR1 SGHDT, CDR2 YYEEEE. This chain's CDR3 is CASSFREASYNEQFF. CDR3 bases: TGTGCCAGCAGCTTCCGGGAGGCATCTTACAATGAGCAGTTCTTC.

This chain's CDR3 is CASSSGQPHYNEQFF. The CDR3 nucleotides are TGTGCCAGCAGTTCAGGACAGCCACACTACAATGAGCAGTTCTTC. This chain connects TRBV27 to TRBJ2-1; TRBD1 is a possible D gene (6 bases). In germline, CDR1 is MNHEY, CDR2 SMNVEV (reference sequence). The CDR3 runs to 15 residues. The V and J ends lost 4 bases and 3 bases respectively, with 13 bases between them.

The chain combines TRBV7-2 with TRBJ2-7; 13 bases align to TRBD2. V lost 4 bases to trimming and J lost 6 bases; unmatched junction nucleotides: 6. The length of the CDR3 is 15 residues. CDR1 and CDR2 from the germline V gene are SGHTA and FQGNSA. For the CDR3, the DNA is TGTGCCAGCAGCTCCCCGGGACTAGCGGGACGCGAGCAGTACTTC. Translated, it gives CASSSPGLAGREQYF.

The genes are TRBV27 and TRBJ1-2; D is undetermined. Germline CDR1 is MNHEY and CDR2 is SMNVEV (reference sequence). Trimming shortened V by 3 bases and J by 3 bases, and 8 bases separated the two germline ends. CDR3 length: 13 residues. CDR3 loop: CASSFEGHYGYTF. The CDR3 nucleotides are TGTGCCAGCAGTTTTGAGGGCCACTATGGCTACACCTTC.

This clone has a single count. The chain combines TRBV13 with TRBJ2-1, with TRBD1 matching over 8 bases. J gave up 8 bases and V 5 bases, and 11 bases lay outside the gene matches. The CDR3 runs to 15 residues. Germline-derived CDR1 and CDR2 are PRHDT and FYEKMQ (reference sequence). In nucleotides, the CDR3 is TGTGCCAGCAGCCGTACCAGGGGGCGGCAATATGAGCAGTTCTTC. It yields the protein CASSRTRGRQYEQFF.

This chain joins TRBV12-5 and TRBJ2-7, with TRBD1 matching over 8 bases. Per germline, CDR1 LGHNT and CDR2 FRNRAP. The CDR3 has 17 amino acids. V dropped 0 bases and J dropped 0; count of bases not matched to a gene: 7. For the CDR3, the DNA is TGTGCTAGTGGTTTGGTGGGGCCGGACAGGGTCTCCTACGAGCAGTACTTC. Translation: CASGLVGPDRVSYEQYF.

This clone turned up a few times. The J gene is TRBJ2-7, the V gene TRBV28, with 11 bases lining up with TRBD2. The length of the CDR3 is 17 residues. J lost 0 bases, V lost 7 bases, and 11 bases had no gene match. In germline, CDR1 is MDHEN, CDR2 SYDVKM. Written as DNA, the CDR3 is TGTGCCAGCATGGGTAGCGGGAGGGTTGTCAGCTCCTACGAGCAGTACTTC. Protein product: CASMGSGRVVSSYEQYF.

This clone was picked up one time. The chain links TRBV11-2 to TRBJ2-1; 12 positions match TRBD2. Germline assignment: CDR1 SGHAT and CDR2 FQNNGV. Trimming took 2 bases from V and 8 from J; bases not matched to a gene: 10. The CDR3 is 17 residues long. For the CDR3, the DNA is TGTGCCAGCAGCTTAAGGCCGACTAGCGGGGGACGGGATGAGCAGTTCTTC. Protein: CASSLRPTSGGRDEQFF. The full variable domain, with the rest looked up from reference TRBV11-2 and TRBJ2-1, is EAGVAQSPRYKIIEKRQSVAFWCNPISGHATLYWYQQILGQGPKLLIQFQNNGVVDDSQLPKDRFSAERLKGVDSTLKIQPAKLEDSAVYLCASSLRPTSGGRDEQFFGPGTRLTVL.

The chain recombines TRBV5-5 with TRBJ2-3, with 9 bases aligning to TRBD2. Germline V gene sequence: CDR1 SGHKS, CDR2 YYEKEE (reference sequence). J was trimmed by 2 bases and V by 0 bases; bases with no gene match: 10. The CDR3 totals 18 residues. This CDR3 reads CASSLAKPGLAPTDTQYF. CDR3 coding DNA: TGTGCCAGCAGCTTGGCGAAACCGGGACTAGCCCCCACAGATACGCAGTATTTT.

CDR3 sequence (DNA): TGTGCCAGCAGTGAGACTAGCGGGAGGGGCAACATTCAGTACTTC. Encoded protein: CASSETSGRGNIQYF. This chain uses TRBV25-1 with TRBJ2-4; 14 bases map to TRBD2. CDR1 is MGHDK, CDR2 SYGVNS, per germline. With 3 bases clipped from V and 7 bases from J, the junction kept 2 bases outside the gene matches. The CDR3 is made up of 15 amino acids.

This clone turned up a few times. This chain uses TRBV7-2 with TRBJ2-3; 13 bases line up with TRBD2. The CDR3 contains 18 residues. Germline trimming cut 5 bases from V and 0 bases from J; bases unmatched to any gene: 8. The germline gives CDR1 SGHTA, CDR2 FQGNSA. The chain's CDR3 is CASSAQGTSGTSTDTQYF. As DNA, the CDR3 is TGTGCCAGCAGCGCGCAGGGGACTAGCGGGACTAGCACAGATACGCAGTATTTT. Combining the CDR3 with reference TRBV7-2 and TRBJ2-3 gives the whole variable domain GAGVSQSPSNKVTEKGKDVELRCDPISGHTALYWYRQSLGQGLEFLIYFQGNSAPDKSGLPSDRFSAERTGGSVSTLTIQRTQQEDSAVYLCASSAQGTSGTSTDTQYFGPGTRLTVL.

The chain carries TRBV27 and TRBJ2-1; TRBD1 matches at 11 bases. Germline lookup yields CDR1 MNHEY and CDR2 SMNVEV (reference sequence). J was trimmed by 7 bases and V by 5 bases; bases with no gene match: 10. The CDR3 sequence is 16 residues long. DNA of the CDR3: TGTGCCAGCAGTCCACAGGGGACAGGGGGAGATAATGAGCAGTTCTTC. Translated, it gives CASSPQGTGGDNEQFF.

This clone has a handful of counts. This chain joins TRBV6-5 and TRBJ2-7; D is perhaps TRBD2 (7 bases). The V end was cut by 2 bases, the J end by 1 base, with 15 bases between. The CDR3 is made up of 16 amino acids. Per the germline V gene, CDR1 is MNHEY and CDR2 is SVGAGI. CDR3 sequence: CASSYGGGPRSYEQYF. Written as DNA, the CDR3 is TGTGCCAGCAGTTACGGGGGGGGCCCCAGGTCCTACGAGCAGTACTTC.

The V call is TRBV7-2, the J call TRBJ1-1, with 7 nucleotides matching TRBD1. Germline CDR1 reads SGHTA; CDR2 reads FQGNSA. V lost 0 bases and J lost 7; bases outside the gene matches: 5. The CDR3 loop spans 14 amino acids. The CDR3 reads CASSLAEGQVEAFF. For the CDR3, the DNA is TGTGCCAGCAGCTTAGCGGAAGGACAGGTTGAAGCTTTCTTT.

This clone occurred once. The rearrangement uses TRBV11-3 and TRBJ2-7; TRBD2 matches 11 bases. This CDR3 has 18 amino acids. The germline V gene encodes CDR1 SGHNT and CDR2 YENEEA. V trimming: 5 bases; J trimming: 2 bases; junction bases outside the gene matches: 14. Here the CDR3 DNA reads TGTGCCAGCAGCCAAGCGGGAACTAGCGGGAGCCTTACCTACGAGCAGTACTTC. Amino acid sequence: CASSQAGTSGSLTYEQYF. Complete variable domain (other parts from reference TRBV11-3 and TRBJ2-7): EAGVVQSPRYKIIEKKQPVAFWCNPISGHNTLYWYLQNLGQGPELLIRYENEEAVDDSQLPKDRFSAERLKGVDSTLKIQPAELGDSAVYLCASSQAGTSGSLTYEQYFGPGTRLTVT.

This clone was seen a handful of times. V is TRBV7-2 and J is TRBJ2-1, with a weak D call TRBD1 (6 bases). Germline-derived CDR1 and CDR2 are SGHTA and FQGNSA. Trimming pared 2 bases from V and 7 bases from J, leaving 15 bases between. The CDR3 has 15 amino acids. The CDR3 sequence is CASSLFQGPGNEQFF. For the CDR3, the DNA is TGTGCCAGCAGCTTATTCCAGGGGCCGGGGAATGAGCAGTTCTTC.

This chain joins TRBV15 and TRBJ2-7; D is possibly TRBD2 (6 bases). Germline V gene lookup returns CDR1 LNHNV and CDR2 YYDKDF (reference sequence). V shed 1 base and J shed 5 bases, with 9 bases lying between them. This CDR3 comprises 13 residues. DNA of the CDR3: TGTGCCACCAGCAGAGGGGAGGCGGACGAGCAGTACTTC. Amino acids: CATSRGEADEQYF.

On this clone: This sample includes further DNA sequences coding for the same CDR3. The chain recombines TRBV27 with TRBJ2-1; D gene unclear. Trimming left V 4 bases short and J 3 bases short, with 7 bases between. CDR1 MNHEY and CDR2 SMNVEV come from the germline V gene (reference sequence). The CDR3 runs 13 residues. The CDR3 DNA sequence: TGTGCCAGCAGTTCTGGCAGCTACAATGAGCAGTTCTTC. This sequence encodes CASSSGSYNEQFF.

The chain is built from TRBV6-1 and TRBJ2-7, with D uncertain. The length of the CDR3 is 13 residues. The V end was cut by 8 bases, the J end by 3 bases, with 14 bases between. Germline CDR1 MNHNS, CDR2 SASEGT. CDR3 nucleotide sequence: TGTGCCAGCGGAGTCTCCCGAGGCTACGAGCAGTACTTC. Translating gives CASGVSRGYEQYF.

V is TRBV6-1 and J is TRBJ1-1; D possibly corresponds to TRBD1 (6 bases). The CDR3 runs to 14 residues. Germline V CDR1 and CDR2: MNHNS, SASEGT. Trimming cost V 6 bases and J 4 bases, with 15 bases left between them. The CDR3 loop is CASRNEGGGTEAFF. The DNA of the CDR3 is TGTGCCAGCAGAAACGAGGGAGGGGGCACTGAAGCTTTCTTT.

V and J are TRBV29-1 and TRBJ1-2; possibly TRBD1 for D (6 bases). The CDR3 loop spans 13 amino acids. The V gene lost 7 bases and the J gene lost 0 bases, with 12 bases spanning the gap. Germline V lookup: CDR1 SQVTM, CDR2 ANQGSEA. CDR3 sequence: CSAWTDANYGYTF. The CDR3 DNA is TGCAGCGCCTGGACAGACGCTAACTATGGCTACACCTTC.

The CDR3 coding sequence is TGTGCCAGCAGCTTAGTAGGCAGGGGGGATGGCTACACCTTC. Its protein product is CASSLVGRGDGYTF. The chain recombines TRBV11-2 with TRBJ1-2; TRBD1 matches 7 bases. Trimming removed 1 base from V and 6 bases from J; junction bases left unmatched: 5. This CDR3 has 14 residues. From germline, CDR1 is SGHAT and CDR2 FQNNGV.

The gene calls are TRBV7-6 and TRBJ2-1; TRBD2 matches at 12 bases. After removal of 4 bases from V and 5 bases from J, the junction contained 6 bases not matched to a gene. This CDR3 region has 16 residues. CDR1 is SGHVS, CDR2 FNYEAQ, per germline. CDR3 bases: TGTGCCAGCAGCTACGTATCTAGCGGGAGGGACAATGAGCAGTTCTTC. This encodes CASSYVSSGRDNEQFF.

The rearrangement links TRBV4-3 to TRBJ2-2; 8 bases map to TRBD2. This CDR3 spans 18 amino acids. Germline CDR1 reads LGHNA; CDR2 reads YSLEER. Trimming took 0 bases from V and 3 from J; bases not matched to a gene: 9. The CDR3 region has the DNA TGCGCCAGCAGCCAAGAGCGGGGGGCTAGCGGAGACACCGGGGAGCTGTTTTTT. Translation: CASSQERGASGDTGELFF.

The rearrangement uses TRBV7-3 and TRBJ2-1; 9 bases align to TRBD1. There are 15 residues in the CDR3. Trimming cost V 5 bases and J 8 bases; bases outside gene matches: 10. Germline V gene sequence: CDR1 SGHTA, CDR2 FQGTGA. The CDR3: CASSPGTGSRDEQFF. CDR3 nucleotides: TGTGCCAGCAGCCCCGGGACAGGGTCTAGAGATGAGCAGTTCTTC.

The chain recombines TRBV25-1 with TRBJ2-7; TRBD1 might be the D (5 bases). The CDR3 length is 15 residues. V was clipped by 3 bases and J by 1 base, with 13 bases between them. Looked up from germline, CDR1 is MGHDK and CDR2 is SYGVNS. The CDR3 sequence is CASSEGRAISYEQYF. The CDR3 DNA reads TGTGCCAGCAGTGAGGGCAGGGCGATATCCTACGAGCAGTACTTC.

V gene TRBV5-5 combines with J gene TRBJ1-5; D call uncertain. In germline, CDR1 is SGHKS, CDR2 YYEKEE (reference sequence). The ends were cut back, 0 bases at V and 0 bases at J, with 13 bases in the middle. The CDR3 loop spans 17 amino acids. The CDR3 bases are TGTGCCAGCAGCTTGGATCCCGCAGGAAATAGCAATCAGCCCCAGCATTTT. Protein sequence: CASSLDPAGNSNQPQHF.